This passage covers 21 T cell receptor beta chains from one sample sequenced in a study of radiation and T cells in renal cell carcinoma. Clones were sequenced by immunoSEQ multiplex PCR, and TCRdb holds only the in-frame ones, with some missing. The table has 100,000 to 150,000 clones, around 80% seen once. As for time point: blood 2 weeks post-SBRT. Described treatment: 15 Gy SBRT to primary tumor, nephrectomy 4 weeks later. This specimen consisted of blood, obtained from a patient whose treatment included radiotherapy and nephrectomy. These receptors came from a man aged 50 or older with renal cell carcinoma.

The J gene is TRBJ2-1, the V gene TRBV10-3; 7 nucleotides match TRBD2. The J segment lost 7 bases and the V segment lost 2 bases, leaving 5 bases of the junction unmatched. The CDR3 contains 14 residues. The germline gives CDR1 ENHRY, CDR2 SYGVKD. In DNA, the CDR3 is TGTGCCATCAGTGAGCTAGCGGACGGTAATGAGCAGTTCTTC. This gives the protein CAISELADGNEQFF.

This clone was detected only once. The chain joins TRBV19 to TRBJ2-7; D is unresolved. The CDR3 runs 12 residues. From germline, CDR1 is LNHDA and CDR2 SQIVND (reference sequence). The ends were cut back, 5 bases at V and 7 bases at J, with 12 bases in the middle. The CDR3 sequence: CASSPRQEEQYF. DNA of the CDR3: TGTGCCAGTAGTCCCCGACAAGAGGAGCAGTACTTC. The variable domain in full, with the rest retrieved from reference TRBV19 and TRBJ2-7, is DGGITQSPKYLFRKEGQNVTLSCEQNLNHDAMYWYRQDPGQGLRLIYYSQIVNDFQKGDIAEGYSVSREKKESFPLTVTSAQKNPTAFYLCASSPRQEEQYFGPGTRLTVT.

The rearrangement joins TRBV7-9 to TRBJ1-2; 11 nucleotides line up with TRBD1. CDR3 length: 15 amino acids. The V segment lost 5 bases and the J segment 5 bases; nucleotides outside the gene matches: 7. Germline values: CDR1 SEHNR, CDR2 FQNEAQ (reference sequence). For the CDR3, the DNA is TGTGCCAGCAGCCTAGGGGACAGGGGGTTTTATGGCTACACCTTC. The encoded protein is CASSLGDRGFYGYTF.

This clone is a singleton in its sample. The genes are TRBV5-6 and TRBJ2-7; D not certain. V lost 3 bases, J lost 3 bases, and 13 bases lay in between. CDR1 is SGHDT, CDR2 YYEEEE, per germline. The CDR3 spans 14 residues. CDR3 DNA: TGTGCCAGCAGCTGGTCCGGTGGGGTCTACGAGCAGTACTTC. It yields the protein CASSWSGGVYEQYF.

This chain connects TRBV29-1 to TRBJ2-1; 10 nucleotides match TRBD1. Trimming cost V 5 bases and J 7 bases; bases outside gene matches: 2. Germline V gene lookup returns CDR1 SQVTM and CDR2 ANQGSEA. This CDR3 is built from 12 residues. The CDR3 coding sequence is TGCAGCGTTCGACAGGGGGCTAATGAGCAGTTCTTC. Its translation: CSVRQGANEQFF.

The rearrangement joins TRBV9 to TRBJ1-3; D not certain. The germline V gene encodes CDR1 SGDLS and CDR2 YYNGEE. The CDR3 length is 13 residues. Trimming stripped 3 bases from V and 4 bases from J, with 8 bases between. This CDR3 is CASSGRRGNTIYF. The CDR3 bases are TGTGCCAGCAGCGGCAGGCGAGGAAACACCATATATTTT.

This clone was seen a handful of times. This sequence joins TRBV5-1 and TRBJ2-1; D is undetermined. This CDR3 is 14 amino acids long. Trimming shortened V by 0 bases and J by 4 bases, and 8 bases separated the two germline ends. Germline lookup yields CDR1 SGHRS and CDR2 YFSETQ. DNA for the CDR3: TGCGCCAGCAGCTTGGGAGACTGGTACAATGAGCAGTTCTTC. Its translation: CASSLGDWYNEQFF.

This clone showed up just a few times. The J gene is TRBJ1-1, the V gene TRBV7-2; a weak D match, TRBD1 (5 bases). The germline V gene has CDR1 SGHTA and CDR2 FQGNSA. This CDR3 is 15 amino acids long. The V end was cut by 1 base, the J end by 3 bases, with 12 bases between. The CDR3 here is CASSLGGYKYTEAFF. CDR3 DNA: TGTGCCAGCAGCTTAGGGGGCTATAAGTACACTGAAGCTTTCTTT.

With respect to this clone: This CDR3 is also generated by other DNA sequences in the sample. The chain links TRBV5-1 to TRBJ2-5; D is perhaps TRBD1 (6 bases). CDR1 and CDR2 (germline): SGHRS, YFSETQ. V lost 0 bases, J lost 1 base, and 10 bases lay in between. The CDR3 contains 15 residues. In DNA, the CDR3 is TGCGCCAGCAGCTTGGCCGGGACAACCCAAGAGACCCAGTACTTC. Its protein product is CASSLAGTTQETQYF.

The V and J genes are TRBV14 and TRBJ1-1; maybe TRBD1 (5 bases). Trimming took off 2 bases at V and 4 bases at J, with 14 bases between the two ends. This CDR3 contains 15 residues. Germline assignment: CDR1 SGHDN and CDR2 FVKESK. The chain's CDR3 is CASSQLGEGSTEAFF. Written as DNA, the CDR3 is TGTGCCAGCAGCCAATTAGGGGAAGGGAGCACTGAAGCTTTCTTT.

The J gene is TRBJ1-1, the V gene TRBV10-3; 9 bases line up with TRBD1. The germline CDR1 and CDR2 sequences are ENHRY and SYGVKD. This CDR3 contains 15 residues. Trimming cost V 2 bases and J 5 bases; bases outside gene matches: 6. The CDR3 sequence is CAISETGQGKTEAFF. The DNA for the CDR3 is TGTGCCATCAGTGAGACCGGACAGGGGAAGACTGAAGCTTTCTTT.

This sequence joins TRBV5-5 and TRBJ2-7, with 8 bases lining up with TRBD2. V was clipped by 5 bases and J by 10 bases; unmatched bases: 8. The CDR3 totals 12 residues. Germline lookup yields CDR1 SGHKS and CDR2 YYEKEE (reference sequence). The CDR3 DNA reads as TGTGCCAGCAGTCTGAGCGGGGGCGATCAGTACTTC. It is translated as CASSLSGGDQYF.

There are a few counts of this clone. J is TRBJ2-7 and V is TRBV11-2; either TRBD1 or TRBD2 may supply D (5 bases each). With 5 bases removed from V and 2 bases from J, the gap between germline ends came to 19 bases. The germline CDR1 and CDR2 sequences are SGHAT and FQNNGV. The CDR3 is made up of 16 amino acids. The CDR3 bases are TGTGCCAGCAGCCCTCGGATTCAACGGGGCACCTACGAGCAGTACTTC. This codes for CASSPRIQRGTYEQYF.

This clone was observed once. The chain uses TRBV10-3 and TRBJ2-7, with D possibly TRBD1 on 5 matching bases. CDR1 ENHRY and CDR2 SYGVKD come from the germline V gene. Between the trimmed V and J ends, which lost 0 bases and 3 bases, there was a span of 6 bases. CDR3 length: 13 amino acids. The CDR3 region is CAISESTVYEQYF. CDR3 in DNA: TGTGCCATCAGTGAGTCGACAGTCTACGAGCAGTACTTC.

The chain recombines TRBV2 with TRBJ2-4; D possibly uses TRBD1 or TRBD2 (5 bases each). The CDR3 is made up of 13 amino acids. Trimming stripped 2 bases from V and 15 bases from J, with 17 bases between. CDR1 and CDR2 (germline): SNHLY, FYNNEI. CDR3 nucleotides: TGTGCCAGCAGTGAAAGGCCGGGACCCCCGGTGTACTTC. Translation gives CASSERPGPPVYF.

This clone has a handful of counts. The chain recombines TRBV18 with TRBJ1-4; D might be TRBD1 (5 bases). The V end lost 4 bases, the J end lost 2 bases, and 17 bases lay between the germline ends. CDR3 length: 17 amino acids. The V gene's germline CDR1 is KGHSH and CDR2 LQKENI. DNA of the CDR3: TGTGCCAGCTCACTCCGCGATGGACGGGGCACTAATGAAAAACTGTTTTTT. It encodes CASSLRDGRGTNEKLFF.

This CDR3 is CASSDGTLAKNIQYF. The CDR3 DNA reads as TGTGCCAGCAGCGACGGGACCCTAGCCAAAAACATTCAGTACTTC. The V and J genes are TRBV11-3 and TRBJ2-4, with D perhaps being TRBD1 or TRBD2 (5 bases each). V was clipped by 5 bases and J by 0 bases, with 11 bases between them. This CDR3 region has 15 residues. The germline CDR1 and CDR2 sequences are SGHNT and YENEEA.

A single count supports this clone. J is TRBJ2-1 and V is TRBV5-1; possibly TRBD2 for D (7 bases). V was trimmed by 5 bases and J by 2 bases, leaving 14 bases between them. The germline V gene encodes CDR1 SGHRS and CDR2 YFSETQ. The CDR3 loop spans 15 amino acids. The CDR3 region is CASRSGEGPYNEQFF. The CDR3 DNA sequence: TGCGCCAGCAGATCAGGGGAGGGACCCTACAATGAGCAGTTCTTC.

V gene TRBV5-1 combines with J gene TRBJ2-7, with D tentatively TRBD1 or TRBD2 (6 bases each). Trimming left V 1 base short and J 1 base short, with 12 bases between. CDR1 is SGHRS, CDR2 YFSETQ, per germline. The CDR3 loop spans 15 amino acids. The CDR3 DNA follows: TGCGCCAGCAGCTTGTTCGGGGGCGCATCCTACGAGCAGTACTTC. Its protein is CASSLFGGASYEQYF.

This chain connects TRBV2 to TRBJ2-7; 10 bases align to TRBD1. Germline loops: CDR1 SNHLY, CDR2 FYNNEI. V lost 8 bases and J lost 5; bases outside the gene matches: 6. The CDR3 consists of 13 residues. CDR3 loop: CASGGQGLNEQYF. For the CDR3, the DNA is TGTGCCAGCGGGGGACAGGGGTTGAACGAGCAGTACTTC. The full variable domain, rest sourced from reference TRBV2 and TRBJ2-7, is EPEVTQTPSHQVTQMGQEVILRCVPISNHLYFYWYRQILGQKVEFLVSFYNNEISEKSEIFDDQFSVERPDGSNFTLKIRSTKLEDSAMYFCASGGQGLNEQYFGPGTRLTVT.

This chain links TRBV6-5 with TRBJ1-5; no firm D call. The CDR3 is made up of 13 amino acids. Germline V CDR1 and CDR2: MNHEY, SVGAGI. The ends were cut back, 5 bases at V and 1 base at J, with 6 bases in the middle. The CDR3 coding sequence is TGTGCCAGCAGTAAATGGAGCAATCAGCCCCAGCATTTT. The encoded protein is CASSKWSNQPQHF.